Described below is a single T cell receptor (beta chain) sequence and its context. The data originate from a study of blood T cell repertoires in COVID-19. Study in general: PBMCs, B-cell-depleted T cells, or T cells provided the cDNA or gDNA that made up the material.

Source study methods: Estimated nucleated cell counts came from reference gene primer amplification. This table comes from immunoSEQ multiplex PCR, and its TCRdb copy is limited to in-frame clones, with some not included. V, J and clone size reflect that table, while D and trimming were determined from the DNA. Counted here are about 210,000 clones, 86% occurring once; the ten biggest clones make up 3.5% to 4%. The participants were between roughly 18 and 90 years old and came from under 25 US areas. Assignments of participants to cohorts depended upon their own reported clinical history. Germline CDR1 MDHEN, CDR2 SYDVKM. The J segment lost 8 bases and the V segment lost 6 bases, leaving 6 bases of the junction unmatched. The CDR3 consists of 14 residues.

This TCR derives from a woman aged 40 to 50 with acute COVID-19. Sequenced sample: PBMCs or T cells enriched from blood (not recorded which). The V call is TRBV28, the J call TRBJ2-1; 11 bases are shared with TRBD1. The CDR3 DNA is TGTGCCAGCAGCCCGGACAGGGGGCAAGATGAGCAGTTCTTC. Translation: CASSPDRGQDEQFF.